A selection of T cell receptor beta chains follows, all from one sample in a study of neurological immune-mediated disorders. TCRdb re-derived calls from the 5' RACE reads in MiXCR, one entry per CDR3 protein. Among about 21,000 distinct CDR3 sequences listed, approximately 15% were seen once. Sequencing used CD8+ T cells from blood. Receptors originate from a woman younger than 30 with multiple sclerosis. Each CDR3 is given with its conserved first and last residue. The order of the fields is clone size, J gene, V gene, D gene, CDR3 protein, CDR3 DNA. A D gene is named only where the DNA matches it firmly. Not every row has a clone size; where given, it reads once, few, many or a size class.

>many|TRBJ2-3|TRBV6-1|TRBD1
CASRPGQGIVTDTQYF
TGTGCCAGCAGACCGGGACAGGGAATTGTGACAGATACGCAGTATTTT
>many|TRBJ1-5|TRBV7-9|-
CASSRENQPQHF
TGTGCCAGCAGCAGGGAGAATCAGCCCCAGCATTTT
>many|TRBJ2-3|TRBV20-1|-
CSARVIASDTQYF
TGCAGTGCTAGAGTCATTGCCTCAGATACGCAGTATTTT
>medium-sized|TRBJ1-2|TRBV29-1|-
CSVESPGLSYGYTF
TGCAGCGTTGAAAGTCCCGGACTGAGCTATGGCTACACCTTC
>medium-sized|TRBJ2-3|TRBV4-3|TRBD2
CASSQEGGSDTQYF
TGCGCCAGCAGCCAAGAAGGCGGGAGTGATACGCAGTATTTT
>many|TRBJ2-1|TRBV20-1|-
CSVGGGSYNEQFF
TGCAGTGTTGGGGGAGGCTCCTACAATGAGCAGTTCTTC
>medium-sized|TRBJ2-7|TRBV5-1|TRBD2
CASAQRGDYEQYF
TGCGCCTCGGCCCAGCGGGGAGACTACGAGCAGTACTTC
>many|TRBJ2-3|TRBV9|TRBD2
CASSGEIAGGPDTQYF
TGTGCCAGCAGCGGAGAAATAGCGGGGGGGCCAGATACGCAGTATTTT
>-|TRBJ2-5|TRBV7-7|-
CASSPLAGAYQETQYF
TGTGCTAGCAGCCCCCTAGCAGGGGCCTACCAAGAGACCCAGTACTTC
>medium-sized|TRBJ2-7|TRBV5-1|TRBD1
CASSSGTGDYEQYF
TGCGCCAGCAGCTCGGGGACAGGGGACTACGAGCAGTACTTC
>-|TRBJ2-2|TRBV19|TRBD2
CASSAGTITAGELFF
TGTGCCAGTAGTGCCGGGACTATAACAGCCGGGGAGCTGTTTTTT
>many|TRBJ2-7|TRBV7-6|-
CASSTNPGGSYEQYF
TGTGCCAGCAGTACAAATCCCGGCGGCTCCTACGAGCAGTACTTC
>many|TRBJ2-1|TRBV5-1|-
CASSGAISYNEQFF
TGCGCCAGCAGTGGGGCTATCTCCTACAATGAGCAGTTCTTC
>many|TRBJ2-2|TRBV5-1|-
CASSPWEAESNTGELFF
TGCGCCAGCAGCCCGTGGGAGGCGGAATCGAACACCGGGGAGCTGTTTTTT
>medium-sized|TRBJ2-5|TRBV13|-
CASSLRGTPKRTQYF
TGTGCCAGCAGCTTACGGGGGACACCCAAGAGGACCCAGTACTTC
>many|TRBJ1-6|TRBV7-9|-
CASSSPHPTGDGSPLHF
TGTGCCAGCAGCTCCCCTCACCCGACGGGGGACGGTTCACCCCTCCACTTT
>many|TRBJ2-7|TRBV20-1|-
CSGARSSYEQYF
TGCAGTGGAGCCAGGAGCTCCTACGAGCAGTACTTC
>-|TRBJ1-1|TRBV5-1|TRBD1
CASSSDRVVTEAFF
TGCGCCAGCAGCTCGGACAGGGTGGTGACTGAAGCTTTCTTT
>many|TRBJ1-2|TRBV12-3/TRBV12-4|-
CASSYVGGTYTF
TGTGCCAGCAGTTACGTCGGGGGAACCTACACCTTC
>many|TRBJ2-3|TRBV7-9|TRBD1
CASSFSQGATDTQYF
TGTGCCAGCAGCTTTTCGCAGGGGGCGACAGATACGCAGTATTTT
>many|TRBJ2-7|TRBV7-8|TRBD1
CASSLPGTARSYEQYF
TGTGCCAGCAGCTTACCCGGGACAGCACGTTCCTACGAGCAGTACTTC
>medium-sized|TRBJ2-1|TRBV6-2/TRBV6-3|TRBD2
CASGLAGDYNEQFF
TGTGCCAGCGGACTAGCGGGGGACTACAATGAGCAGTTCTTC
>many|TRBJ2-1|TRBV5-1|-
CASSPRRQRGEQFF
TGCGCCAGCAGCCCTAGACGCCAACGAGGTGAGCAGTTCTTC
>many|TRBJ1-4|TRBV27|-
CASSLTGANEKLFF
TGTGCCAGCAGTTTAACGGGAGCTAATGAAAAACTGTTTTTT
>many|TRBJ1-5|TRBV7-9|-
CASSIGSNQPQHF
TGTGCCAGCAGCATCGGTAGCAATCAGCCCCAGCATTTT
>many|TRBJ2-5|TRBV25-1|-
CASSERGTLQETQYF
TGTGCCAGCAGTGAAAGGGGCACTCTCCAAGAGACCCAGTACTTC
>many|TRBJ2-7|TRBV6-5|-
CASSYAETYEQYF
TGTGCCAGCAGTTACGCGGAAACCTACGAGCAGTACTTC
>few|TRBJ1-6|TRBV12-2|-
CASRLKHLSPLHF
TGTGCAAGTCGGCTCAAACATCTATCACCCCTCCACTTT
>many|TRBJ2-7|TRBV5-1|-
CASSSGWGYEQYF
TGCGCCAGCAGCTCCGGATGGGGATACGAGCAGTACTTC
>few|TRBJ1-4|TRBV27|-
CASSLSLEVAYEKLFF
TGTGCCAGCAGTTTATCGCTGGAGGTCGCCTATGAAAAACTGTTTTTT
>many|TRBJ2-3|TRBV7-6|TRBD2
CASSASGGDTDTQYF
TGTGCCAGCAGCGCTAGCGGGGGGGACACAGATACGCAGTATTTT
>many|TRBJ2-2|TRBV12-3/TRBV12-4|-
CASSLYGAQNTGELFF
TGTGCCAGCAGTTTATACGGGGCACAGAACACCGGGGAGCTGTTTTTT
>many|TRBJ2-7|TRBV12-3/TRBV12-4|TRBD1
CASSPDRYHEQYF
TGTGCCAGCAGCCCGGACAGGTACCACGAGCAGTACTTC
>many|TRBJ1-4|TRBV6-5|-
CASSYSNWQNEKLFF
TGTGCCAGCAGTTACTCGAATTGGCAGAATGAAAAACTGTTTTTT
>many|TRBJ2-5|TRBV14|-
CASSQDDDDGLIYF
TGTGCCAGCAGCCAAGATGATGACGATGGTTTAATCTACTTC